The 17 T cell receptor beta chains presented below share a single source sample, sequenced in a study of blood T cell repertoires in COVID-19. Only in-frame clones appear in the TCRdb table, and some are missing; sequencing was by immunoSEQ multiplex PCR. Here the sample spans approximately 140,000 clones, 80% to 90% being singletons. The sequencing input was peripheral blood. These receptors came from a woman aged 60-75 years with acute or convalescent COVID-19.

The chain recombines TRBV11-2 with TRBJ1-6; TRBD1 aligns across 7 bases. From germline, CDR1 is SGHAT and CDR2 FQNNGV. The V segment lost 4 bases and the J segment 12 bases; nucleotides outside the gene matches: 6. CDR3 length equals 13 residues. CDR3 loop: CASSSARQGPLHF. The DNA for the CDR3 is TGTGCCAGCAGCTCCGCCCGACAGGGACCCCTCCACTTT.

This clone was picked up one time. This chain joins TRBV7-3 and TRBJ2-1; 11 nucleotides agree with TRBD2. Germline V lookup: CDR1 SGHTA, CDR2 FQGTGA. This CDR3 region has 15 residues. V was clipped by 4 bases and J by 4 bases; unmatched bases: 3. The DNA of the CDR3 is TGTGCCAGCAGCTCCGGGACTAGCGGTTACAATGAGCAGTTCTTC. Amino acid sequence: CASSSGTSGYNEQFF.

This clone was picked up one time. V usage is TRBV12-3 or TRBV12-4 and J usage is TRBJ1-1; tentative D call: TRBD1 (5 bases). V lost 7 bases and J 3 bases, leaving 12 bases between the germline ends. CDR3 length: 13 amino acids. The CDR3 is CASIRAGDTEAFF. The CDR3 DNA reads TGTGCCAGCATCCGCGCGGGGGACACTGAAGCTTTCTTT.

J is TRBJ2-2 and V is TRBV24-1; 10 positions agree with TRBD2. The CDR3 spans 18 residues. CDR1 KGHDR and CDR2 SFDVKD come from the germline V gene. After removal of 3 bases from V and 5 bases from J, the junction contained 11 bases not matched to a gene. CDR3 sequence reads: CATSDHLQRGGRTGELFF. CDR3 nucleotide sequence: TGTGCCACCAGTGATCACCTCCAGCGGGGGGGCCGAACCGGGGAGCTGTTTTTT.

This clone was detected once. J is TRBJ1-1 and V is TRBV12-5; tentatively, D is TRBD1 (6 bases). The length of the CDR3 is 13 residues. Trimming removed 4 bases at V and 4 bases at J, with 10 bases between. CDR1 is LGHNT, CDR2 FRNRAP, per germline. The CDR3 sequence: CASGSGRGTEAFF. Written as DNA, the CDR3 is TGTGCTAGTGGTTCCGGCAGGGGCACTGAAGCTTTCTTT.

The rearrangement joins TRBV2 to TRBJ2-3; D may be TRBD1 (6 bases). The CDR3 loop spans 15 amino acids. V lost 2 bases and J lost 4, with 13 bases in between. Germline lookup yields CDR1 SNHLY and CDR2 FYNNEI. The CDR3 DNA reads TGTGCCAGCAGTGAAATTGGCAGGGGACCAGATACGCAGTATTTT. Translation: CASSEIGRGPDTQYF.

The gene calls are TRBV28 and TRBJ1-2; D ambiguous. This CDR3 is 12 amino acids long. Trimming stripped 6 bases from V and 8 bases from J, with 13 bases between. Germline V gene sequence: CDR1 MDHEN, CDR2 SYDVKM. CDR3 nucleotides: TGTGCCAGCAGCGTCACTTTCCGAGGCTACACCTTC. Amino acid sequence: CASSVTFRGYTF.

The rearrangement uses TRBV7-3 and TRBJ2-3; tentative D call: TRBD2 (7 bases). This CDR3 spans 12 amino acids. Germline values: CDR1 SGHTA, CDR2 FQGTGA. The ends were cut back, 2 bases at V and 8 bases at J, with 8 bases in the middle. CDR3 protein: CASSLGGATQYF. CDR3 in DNA: TGTGCCAGCAGCTTAGGGGGGGCTACGCAGTATTTT. The complete variable domain, with remaining parts taken from reference TRBV7-3 and TRBJ2-3, reads GAGVSQTPSNKVTEKGKYVELRCDPISGHTALYWYRQSLGQGPEFLIYFQGTGAADDSGLPNDRFFAVRPEGSVSTLKIQRTERGDSAVYLCASSLGGATQYFGPGTRLTVL.

The rearrangement joins TRBV6-5 to TRBJ2-3, with D perhaps matching TRBD1 (7 bases). V was pared by 2 bases and J by 6 bases, with 12 bases between. The CDR3 contains 14 residues. CDR1 is MNHEY and CDR2 is SVGAGI in the germline V gene. In DNA form, the CDR3 reads TGTGCCAGCAGTTACAAAGGAGGGGGCGATACGCAGTATTTT. Its protein product is CASSYKGGGDTQYF.

The chain combines TRBV5-1 with TRBJ2-7; 8 nucleotides match TRBD1. V shed 4 bases, J shed 2 bases, and the junction held 8 bases outside the gene matches. Germline lookup yields CDR1 SGHRS and CDR2 YFSETQ. The CDR3 is 15 residues long. DNA for the CDR3: TGCGCCAGCAGCCCCGGACAGGGTGCCCCCTACGAGCAGTACTTC. Protein sequence: CASSPGQGAPYEQYF.

V and J are TRBV7-3 and TRBJ2-3; tentative D call: TRBD1 (6 bases). Germline-derived CDR1 and CDR2 are SGHTA and FQGTGA. Trimming pared 0 bases from V and 0 bases from J, leaving 10 bases between. This CDR3 region has 16 residues. Here the CDR3 reads CASSLTGQGSTDTQYF. The CDR3 DNA is TGTGCCAGCAGCTTAACGGGGCAGGGGAGCACAGATACGCAGTATTTT.

This sequence joins TRBV6-5 and TRBJ2-3; D possibly corresponds to TRBD1 (6 bases). The CDR3 runs 12 residues. CDR1 and CDR2 (germline): MNHEY, SVGAGI. The V gene lost 6 bases and the J gene lost 5 bases, with 9 bases spanning the gap. The CDR3 DNA follows: TGTGCCAGCAGAGCAGGGGTAGATACGCAGTATTTT. Residues: CASRAGVDTQYF.

The V and J genes are TRBV5-8 and TRBJ1-6, with 8 bases identical to TRBD1. Trimming took 4 bases from V and 2 from J; bases not matched to a gene: 5. The CDR3 loop spans 16 amino acids. The germline V gene has CDR1 SGHTS and CDR2 YDEGEE. The CDR3 region is CASSPRDRTYNSPLHF. In DNA form, the CDR3 reads TGTGCCAGCAGCCCCCGGGACAGGACCTATAATTCACCCCTCCACTTT.

In its sample, this clone was seen a few times. The chain joins TRBV15 to TRBJ1-5; perhaps TRBD1 as D (6 bases). This CDR3 contains 16 residues. CDR1 and CDR2 (germline): LNHNV, YYDKDF (reference sequence). V dropped 2 bases and J dropped 4 bases, with 15 bases sitting between them. This CDR3 reads CATSRLQGPGNQPQHF. The CDR3 DNA reads TGTGCCACCAGCAGACTACAGGGACCGGGGAATCAGCCCCAGCATTTT.

The chain carries TRBV6-5 and TRBJ1-1; 7 positions match TRBD1. The V gene end was trimmed by 5 bases and the J gene end by 1 base; junction bases not matched to a gene: 7. The CDR3 length is 15 residues. Germline lookup yields CDR1 MNHEY and CDR2 SVGAGI. The CDR3 sequence: CASSPDREENTEAFF. In DNA form, the CDR3 reads TGTGCCAGCAGTCCCGACAGGGAGGAGAACACTGAAGCTTTCTTT.

The rearrangement joins TRBV10-3 to TRBJ1-1; D is ambiguous. From germline, CDR1 is ENHRY and CDR2 SYGVKD. The CDR3 totals 13 residues. Trimming pared 6 bases from V and 4 bases from J, leaving 12 bases between. The CDR3 region is CAISDTYTTEAFF. CDR3 in DNA: TGTGCCATCAGCGATACGTACACCACTGAAGCTTTCTTT.

The table lists this clone with a count of one. This chain uses TRBV7-9 with TRBJ2-7; D remains ambiguous. CDR3 length equals 14 residues. V lost 6 bases to trimming and J lost 2 bases, with 14 bases between them. The germline V gene encodes CDR1 SEHNR and CDR2 FQNEAQ (reference sequence). The CDR3 reads CASSTQIVAYEQYF. The CDR3 region has the DNA TGTGCCAGCAGTACACAGATTGTGGCCTACGAGCAGTACTTC.